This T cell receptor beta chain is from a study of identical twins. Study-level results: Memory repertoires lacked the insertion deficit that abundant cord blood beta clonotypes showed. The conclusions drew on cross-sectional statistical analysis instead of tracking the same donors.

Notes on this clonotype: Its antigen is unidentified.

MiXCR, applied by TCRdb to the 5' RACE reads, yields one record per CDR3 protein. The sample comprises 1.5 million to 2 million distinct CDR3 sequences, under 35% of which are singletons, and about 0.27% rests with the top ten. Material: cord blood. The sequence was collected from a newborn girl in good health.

The CDR3 nucleotides are TGTGCCAGCAGTGTTCGGACCTACAATGAGCAGTTCTTC. Protein sequence: CASSVRTYNEQFF. The V gene is TRBV2, the J gene TRBJ2-1, with D uncertain. The germline gives CDR1 SNHLY, CDR2 FYNNEI. The CDR3 is made up of 13 amino acids. V dropped 4 bases and J dropped 2 bases, with 6 bases sitting between them.